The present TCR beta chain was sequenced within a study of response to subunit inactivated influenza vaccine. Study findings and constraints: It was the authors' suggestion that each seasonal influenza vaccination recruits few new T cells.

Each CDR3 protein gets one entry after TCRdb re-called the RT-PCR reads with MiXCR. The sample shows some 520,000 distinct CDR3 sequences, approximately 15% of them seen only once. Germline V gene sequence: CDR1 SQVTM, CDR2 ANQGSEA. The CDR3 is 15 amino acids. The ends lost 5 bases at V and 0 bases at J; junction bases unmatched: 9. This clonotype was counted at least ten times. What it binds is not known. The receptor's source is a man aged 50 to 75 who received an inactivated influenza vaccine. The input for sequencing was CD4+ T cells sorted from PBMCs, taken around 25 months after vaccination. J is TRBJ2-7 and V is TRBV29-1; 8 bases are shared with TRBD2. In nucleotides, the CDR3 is TGCAGCGTTCGACCAACTAGCGGACACTCCTACGAGCAGTACTTC. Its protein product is CSVRPTSGHSYEQYF.